This TCR beta chain was recovered during a study of CD8 T cells in ankylosing spondylitis. The study, taken as a whole, reports: For ankylosing spondylitis blood, a TCR beta motif of roughly 8 highly homologous variants appeared characteristic. Enrichment of disease-linked clones was reportedly significant in matched ankylosing spondylitis synovial fluid.

V lost 5 bases to trimming and J lost 5 bases, with 6 bases between them. Per germline, CDR1 SGHTA and CDR2 FQGTGA. The CDR3 contains 12 residues. This clonotype was recorded once. Its antigen remains unidentified. A single record per CDR3 protein comes from TCRdb applying MiXCR to the 5' RACE reads. The data contain about 400,000 distinct CDR3 sequences, 20% to 25% of them singletons. This TCR was sampled from a male donor with ankylosing spondylitis. The rearrangement uses TRBV7-3 and TRBJ2-2; D remains ambiguous. Sequencing was carried out using blood, either unsorted or a sorted T cell fraction (not recorded which). The CDR3 sequence is CASSMGTGELFF. The CDR3 nucleotides read TGTGCCAGCAGCATGGGTACCGGGGAGCTGTTTTTT.